Below, 30 T cell receptor beta chains from the same sample are listed, as sequenced in a study of T cells in Graves' hyperthyroidism and ophthalmopathy. RNA transcripts were the template for amplifying TCR beta CDR3 regions. Initially, a first-round RT-PCR of the TCR CDR3 employed the HTBI primer set. TCRdb itself ran the multiplex PCR reads through MiXCR, one entry per CDR3 protein. The sample holds roughly 98,000 distinct CDR3 sequences, about 40% seen once. The sequenced sample was peripheral blood or thyroid tissue (not recorded which). The receptors were sampled from a woman in her 30s with Graves' hyperthyroidism.

Worth noting for this clonotype: It may be a read error: a sequence one base away is much more abundant. This chain joins TRBV20-1 and TRBJ2-5, with TRBD1 identical over 12 bases. V gave up 6 bases and J gave up 1 base; unmatched junction bases: 3. CDR3 length: 14 amino acids. The V gene's germline CDR1 is DFQATT and CDR2 SNEGSKA (reference sequence). CDR3 loop: CSAWDRGPQETQYF. CDR3 coding DNA: TGCAGTGCGTGGGACAGGGGGCCCCAAGAGACCCAGTACTTC.

In this sample, this clonotype turned up many times. The rearrangement uses TRBV7-9 and TRBJ2-3, with 7 positions matching TRBD2. V shed 5 bases, J shed 4 bases, and the junction held 21 bases outside the gene matches. This CDR3 has 19 residues. Germline values: CDR1 SEHNR, CDR2 FQNEAQ (reference sequence). The CDR3 loop reads CASSPSVPSGGRGSDTQYF. The CDR3 DNA is TGTGCCAGCAGCCCCTCCGTCCCGAGTGGCGGGAGAGGATCAGATACGCAGTATTTT.

This clonotype came up many times. The rearrangement links TRBV7-2 to TRBJ2-7; perhaps TRBD2 as D (6 bases). The CDR3 covers 14 residues. Germline V gene sequence: CDR1 SGHTA, CDR2 FQGNSA. V lost 1 base and J 3 bases, leaving 10 bases between the germline ends. CDR3 coding DNA: TGTGCCAGCAGCTTAGTGGGGACTCACTACGAGCAGTACTTC. Translated, it gives CASSLVGTHYEQYF.

The chain joins TRBV7-2 to TRBJ1-4; TRBD1 agrees at 7 bases. Germline V lookup: CDR1 SGHTA, CDR2 FQGNSA. The V segment lost 5 bases and the J segment 11 bases; nucleotides outside the gene matches: 11. The CDR3 has 14 amino acids. CDR3 region: CASSQADRVEKLFF. As DNA, the CDR3 is TGTGCCAGCAGCCAAGCAGACAGGGTGGAGAAACTGTTTTTT.

At least ten counts were recorded for this clonotype. The rearrangement joins TRBV27 to TRBJ2-5; D uncertain. CDR3 length: 16 residues. Trimming pared 3 bases from V and 5 bases from J, leaving 19 bases between. Per germline, CDR1 MNHEY and CDR2 SMNVEV (reference sequence). CDR3 nucleotide sequence: TGTGCCAGCAGTTTGTCGATGGCAGGTTTACTGGAGACCCAGTACTTC. As protein: CASSLSMAGLLETQYF.

This chain links TRBV5-6 with TRBJ2-6; D may correspond to TRBD1 or TRBD2 (5 bases each). The V and J ends lost 5 bases and 4 bases respectively, with 19 bases between them. This CDR3 spans 17 amino acids. Germline V CDR1 and CDR2: SGHDT, YYEEEE. CDR3 region: CASSSEGLYTGANVLTF. The CDR3, as DNA: TGTGCCAGCAGTTCTGAGGGGCTATACACCGGGGCCAACGTCCTGACTTTC.

This clonotype was seen ten or more times. The gene calls are TRBV28 and TRBJ1-2; D not resolved. The germline gives CDR1 MDHEN, CDR2 SYDVKM. V lost 5 bases, J lost 3 bases, and 10 bases lay in between. This CDR3 has 13 residues. CDR3 amino acids: CASSEDLDYGYTF. The CDR3 bases are TGTGCCAGCAGTGAGGATCTTGACTATGGCTACACCTTC.

This clonotype was detected many times. The chain recombines TRBV2 with TRBJ2-3; 8 nucleotides agree with TRBD2. There are 14 residues in the CDR3. V lost 6 bases, J lost 0 bases, and 2 bases stayed unmatched. Germline CDR1 reads SNHLY; CDR2 reads FYNNEI. CDR3 in amino acids: CASRPSGSTDTQYF. CDR3 coding DNA: TGTGCCAGCAGGCCTAGCGGGAGCACAGATACGCAGTATTTT.

The J gene is TRBJ2-5, the V gene TRBV10-2, with 10 bases lining up with TRBD2. There are 14 residues in the CDR3. Trimming took 4 bases from V and 4 from J; bases not matched to a gene: 3. Germline V gene data show CDR1 as WSHSY and CDR2 as SAAADI. Written as DNA, the CDR3 is TGCGCCAGCAGTGTCCTAGCGGGAGCAGAGACCCAGTACTTC. Its protein is CASSVLAGAETQYF.

The chain has TRBV2 and TRBJ1-4, with D unresolved. V was cut by 3 bases and J by 8 bases, with 10 bases left in between. The CDR3 is made up of 13 amino acids. Germline CDR1 is SNHLY and CDR2 is FYNNEI. The CDR3 region is CASSDSTGEKLFF. CDR3 nucleotides: TGTGCCAGCAGTGACTCGACGGGGGAAAAACTGTTTTTT.

This clonotype occurred many times. V gene TRBV28 combines with J gene TRBJ2-5; 8 bases align to TRBD2. V shed 5 bases and J 1 base; nucleotides not matched to a gene: 3. Germline CDR1 reads MDHEN; CDR2 reads SYDVKM. This CDR3 comprises 14 residues. CDR3 DNA sequence: TGTGCCAGCAGTACTAGCGGAAGCCAAGAGACCCAGTACTTC. Protein sequence: CASSTSGSQETQYF.

This clonotype has only a few counts. The J gene is TRBJ2-3, the V gene TRBV6-6, with 11 nucleotides matching TRBD2. This CDR3 is 15 amino acids long. Germline CDR1 is MNHNY and CDR2 is SVGAGI (reference sequence). V lost 3 bases and J lost 6; bases outside the gene matches: 5. The chain's CDR3 is CASSYRLAGGDTQYF. The CDR3 DNA sequence: TGTGCCAGCAGTTATCGGCTAGCGGGAGGCGATACGCAGTATTTT.

This clonotype was recorded at least ten times. The rearrangement uses TRBV6-5 and TRBJ2-7; the match to TRBD1 covers 10 bases. Germline values: CDR1 MNHEY, CDR2 SVGAGI. Trimming took 5 bases from V and 6 from J; bases not matched to a gene: 4. This CDR3 has 13 amino acids. CDR3 DNA: TGTGCCAGCAGTGGACAGGGGGTCGGCGAGCAGTACTTC. It encodes CASSGQGVGEQYF.

V gene TRBV15 combines with J gene TRBJ2-7; D possibly corresponds to TRBD2 (5 bases). The CDR3 is 14 amino acids. V lost 0 bases and J 2 bases, leaving 8 bases between the germline ends. Germline CDR1 reads LNHNV; CDR2 reads YYDKDF (reference sequence). The CDR3 DNA reads TGTGCCACCAGCAGAGAGGCTAGCCCCTACGAGCAGTACTTC. Its translation is CATSREASPYEQYF.

At least ten counts were recorded for this clonotype. J is TRBJ2-7 and V is TRBV9, with 10 nucleotides matching TRBD2. CDR3 length equals 19 residues. Germline CDR1 reads SGDLS; CDR2 reads YYNGEE. The V and J ends lost 1 base and 0 bases, in that order; junction bases with no gene match: 13. CDR3 nucleotide sequence: TGTGCCAGCAGCGTACCACCGAGGACTAGCGGATCAAGCTCCTACGAGCAGTACTTC. Its protein is CASSVPPRTSGSSSYEQYF. Drawing the rest from reference TRBV9 and TRBJ2-7, the complete variable domain is DSGVTQTPKHLITATGQRVTLRCSPRSGDLSVYWYQQSLDQGLQFLIQYYNGEERAKGNILERFSAQQFPDLHSELNLSSLELGDSALYFCASSVPPRTSGSSSYEQYFGPGTRLTVT.

This clonotype was seen a few times. V and J are TRBV13 and TRBJ2-5, with 10 bases fitting TRBD1. This CDR3 spans 14 amino acids. V shed 5 bases and J 5 bases; nucleotides not matched to a gene: 5. In germline, CDR1 is PRHDT, CDR2 FYEKMQ (reference sequence). Here the CDR3 reads CASSVGTGEETQYF. In DNA, the CDR3 is TGTGCCAGCAGCGTCGGGACAGGGGAGGAGACCCAGTACTTC.

About this clonotype: A single base separates this from a much larger clone, so it may be a read error. The J gene is TRBJ1-3, the V gene TRBV27; possible D gene TRBD1, 6 bases. There are 15 residues in the CDR3. Germline loops: CDR1 MNHEY, CDR2 SMNVEV (reference sequence). V lost 3 bases and J lost 2, with 11 bases in between. The CDR3 protein is CASSFGGGTGNTIYF. In DNA form, the CDR3 reads TGTGCCAGCAGTTTCGGAGGGGGGACTGGAAACACCATATATTTT.

This clonotype was seen ten or more times. The CDR3 coding sequence is TGCGCCAGCAGCTTGAGGGGAACTGGTGGGGCCAACGTCCTGACTTTC. It encodes CASSLRGTGGANVLTF. The genes are TRBV5-1 and TRBJ2-6; D might be TRBD1 (5 bases). The germline V and J ends were trimmed by 1 base and 3 bases, with 11 bases remaining between them. CDR3 length: 16 residues. Germline assignment: CDR1 SGHRS and CDR2 YFSETQ.

This clonotype was seen at least ten times. The chain employs TRBV7-9 and TRBJ1-3; D is ambiguous. Per the germline V gene, CDR1 is SEHNR and CDR2 is FQNEAQ (reference sequence). Trimming took off 5 bases at V and 0 bases at J, with 14 bases between the two ends. CDR3 length equals 16 residues. CDR3 sequence reads: CASSPFLSISGNTIYF. The CDR3 DNA reads as TGTGCCAGCAGCCCCTTTCTCTCGATCTCTGGAAACACCATATATTTT.

This clonotype has a count of ten or more. Compared with germline, one end of the junction differs, possibly owing to a read error. The J gene is TRBJ2-7, the V gene TRBV7-4; 11 bases line up with TRBD1. The germline V gene has CDR1 SGHVT and CDR2 SQSDAQ. CDR3 length: 18 amino acids. CDR3 residues: CASSLALGTGGSALEQYF. Written as DNA, the CDR3 is TGTGCCAGCAGCCTAGCCCTCGGGACAGGGGGTTCTGCGCTTGAGCAGTACTTC.

This clonotype was recorded many times. This rearrangement joins TRBV6-6 to TRBJ1-2; D gene unclear. Looked up from germline, CDR1 is MNHNY and CDR2 is SVGAGI (reference sequence). V was cut by 7 bases and J by 4 bases, with 16 bases left in between. The CDR3 runs 14 residues. The CDR3 spells CASTPWEGPYGYTF. The CDR3 DNA is TGTGCCAGCACCCCCTGGGAGGGTCCCTATGGCTACACCTTC.

This clonotype showed up just once. The chain carries TRBV7-6 and TRBJ2-7; 8 positions agree with TRBD2. V lost 5 bases and J lost 5; bases outside the gene matches: 11. The CDR3 covers 15 residues. Germline assignment: CDR1 SGHVS and CDR2 FNYEAQ. CDR3 sequence: CASSPESGSTDEQYF. Here the CDR3 DNA reads TGTGCCAGCAGCCCAGAGAGCGGGAGTACAGACGAGCAGTACTTC.

This clonotype was observed many times. This chain connects TRBV7-9 to TRBJ2-7, with D uncertain. In germline, CDR1 is SEHNR, CDR2 FQNEAQ (reference sequence). V lost 5 bases and J lost 5, with 10 bases in between. The CDR3 covers 12 residues. The CDR3 loop is CASSPEENEQYF. The CDR3 bases are TGTGCCAGCAGCCCCGAGGAAAACGAGCAGTACTTC.

This clonotype has ten or more counts. V is TRBV5-5 and J is TRBJ2-5; a weak D match, TRBD1 (5 bases). The CDR3 consists of 15 residues. Germline V gene lookup returns CDR1 SGHKS and CDR2 YYEKEE (reference sequence). Trimming stripped 5 bases from V and 0 bases from J, with 14 bases between. In nucleotides, the CDR3 is TGTGCCAGCAGGCAGGGTATAGGGTACCAAGAGACCCAGTACTTC. Its protein is CASRQGIGYQETQYF.

This chain joins TRBV18 and TRBJ1-6, with 7 bases identical to TRBD1. Germline V gene sequence: CDR1 KGHSH, CDR2 LQKENI. The CDR3 loop spans 14 amino acids. Trimming at V came to 4 bases and at J to 9 bases, leaving 6 bases not matched to a gene. DNA for the CDR3: TGTGCCAGCTCACGGTCCCCAGGGGGTTCACCCCTCCACTTT. Translating it yields CASSRSPGGSPLHF.

The chain links TRBV7-9 to TRBJ1-5; 8 nucleotides match TRBD1. V trimming: 6 bases; J trimming: 0 bases; junction bases outside the gene matches: 4. The CDR3 is 15 residues long. Germline assignment: CDR1 SEHNR and CDR2 FQNEAQ (reference sequence). The CDR3 region is CASSRTGYSNQPQHF. CDR3 DNA sequence: TGTGCCAGCAGTCGGACAGGGTATAGCAATCAGCCCCAGCATTTT.

In this sample, this clonotype turned up many times. The CDR3 sequence: CASRATHTGELFF. CDR3 nucleotide sequence: TGTGCCAGCAGAGCTACACACACCGGGGAGCTGTTTTTT. The gene calls are TRBV7-3 and TRBJ2-2; D unresolved. V was pared by 6 bases and J by 3 bases, with 8 bases between. There are 13 residues in the CDR3. The germline V gene encodes CDR1 SGHTA and CDR2 FQGTGA. The full variable domain, in which reference TRBV7-3 and TRBJ2-2 provide the parts outside the CDR3, is GAGVSQTPSNKVTEKGKYVELRCDPISGHTALYWYRQSLGQGPEFLIYFQGTGAADDSGLPNDRFFAVRPEGSVSTLKIQRTERGDSAVYLCASRATHTGELFFGEGSRLTVL.

This chain uses TRBV5-1 with TRBJ1-1; the match to TRBD1 covers 9 bases. With 9 bases clipped from V and 6 bases from J, the junction kept 12 bases outside the gene matches. The germline V gene has CDR1 SGHRS and CDR2 YFSETQ. This CDR3 comprises 14 residues. The CDR3 is CATSGGQGTAEAFF. The CDR3 region has the DNA TGCGCCACATCCGGGGGACAGGGTACCGCTGAAGCTTTCTTT.

This clonotype was recorded only once. The conserved final phenylalanine or tryptophan is absent from the CDR3, which likely points to a read error. The J gene is TRBJ1-1, the V gene TRBV7-3, with D unresolved. V lost 2 bases and J 4 bases, leaving 14 bases between the germline ends. This CDR3 comprises 15 residues. Germline loops: CDR1 SGHTA, CDR2 FQGTGA. CDR3 protein: CASSLSERVGTEAFL. The CDR3 DNA is TGTGCCAGCAGCTTATCGGAAAGGGTGGGCACTGAAGCTTTCCTT.

This clonotype turned up a few times. One end of the junction fails to match germline, which may point to a read error. The chain couples TRBV20-1 to TRBJ2-3, with a tentative D call TRBD2 (6 bases). The CDR3 has 14 amino acids. CDR1 is DFQATT, CDR2 SNEGSKA, per germline (reference sequence). The CDR3 DNA reads TGCAGTGCTAGAGCCGGAGGGCTGGGAGATGCGCAGTATTTT. Protein: CSARAGGLGDAQYF.